This T cell receptor beta chain appears in the sequencing data of a study of OX40 agonist ivuxolimab in advanced cancers. Across the study: Cancers in dose escalation were hepatocellular, melanoma, renal cell and head and neck. Notes on the study in general: Clonal expansion was seen in CD4+ and CD8+ blood T cells by week 6 at 0.1 to 3.0 mg/kg. On average, a greater number of expanded clones characterised CD8+ T cells relative to CD4+.

The protocol was immunoSEQ multiplex PCR, while the TCRdb copy is restricted to in-frame clones and leaves out a portion. The sample includes about 37,000 clones, more than 85% of them seen just once. About this clone: No antigen is known for it.

Germline lookup yields CDR1 MNHEY and CDR2 SVGAGI. The trim removed 8 bases at V and 0 bases at J, leaving 6 bases unmatched. The CDR3 is 15 residues long. The sequence was collected from an adult with an advanced solid tumor such as melanoma, head and neck, liver or kidney cancer. The input for sequencing was CD4+ or CD8+ T cells sorted from blood, taken in a trial of the OX40 agonist ivuxolimab. This chain uses TRBV6-5 with TRBJ1-5; 8 bases are a match to TRBD1. The CDR3 nucleotides read TGTGCCAGCCGTGGGACAGGCGGTAGCAATCAGCCCCAGCATTTT. Translating it yields CASRGTGGSNQPQHF.